This T cell receptor beta chain stems from a study of blood T cell repertoires in COVID-19. Study as a whole: T cells, B-cell-depleted T cells, or PBMCs provided the cDNA or gDNA that served as material.

Germline V gene data show CDR1 as GTSNPN and CDR2 as SVGIG (reference sequence). The CDR3 runs 14 residues. J gave up 9 bases and V 3 bases, and 8 bases lay outside the gene matches. Original handling: Amplification of reference gene primers was used by the study to estimate nucleated cell counts. Profiled with immunoSEQ multiplex PCR; TCRdb holds only in-frame clones, not every one. Clone size and V and J calls were adopted from that table, with D and trimming inferred from the DNA. In the table there are under 85,000 clones, around 80% of which are singletons. The specimen was peripheral blood. This sequence joins TRBV30 and TRBJ2-1, with 10 bases that match TRBD2. The source of this sequence is a man aged 50-60 years with COVID-19, enrolled during active disease. The CDR3 bases are TGTGCCTGGAGGGGAGCGGGGGGGCCTAGTGAGCAGTTCTTC. Translation: CAWRGAGGPSEQFF.